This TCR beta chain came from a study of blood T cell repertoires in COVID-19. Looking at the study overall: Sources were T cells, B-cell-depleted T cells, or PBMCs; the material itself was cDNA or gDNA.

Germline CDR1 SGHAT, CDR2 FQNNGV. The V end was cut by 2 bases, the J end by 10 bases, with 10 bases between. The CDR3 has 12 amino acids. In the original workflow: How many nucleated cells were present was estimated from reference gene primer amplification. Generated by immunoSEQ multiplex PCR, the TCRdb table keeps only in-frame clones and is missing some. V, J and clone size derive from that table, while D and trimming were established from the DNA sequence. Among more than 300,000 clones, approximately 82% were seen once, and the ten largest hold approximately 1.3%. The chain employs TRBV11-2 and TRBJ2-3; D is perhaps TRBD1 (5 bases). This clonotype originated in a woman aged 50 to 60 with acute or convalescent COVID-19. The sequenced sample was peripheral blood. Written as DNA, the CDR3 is TGTGCCAGCAGCTTACCCCAGGGCGCGCAGTATTTT. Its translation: CASSLPQGAQYF. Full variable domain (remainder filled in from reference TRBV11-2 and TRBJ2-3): EAGVAQSPRYKIIEKRQSVAFWCNPISGHATLYWYQQILGQGPKLLIQFQNNGVVDDSQLPKDRFSAERLKGVDSTLKIQPAKLEDSAVYLCASSLPQGAQYFGPGTRLTVL.